Listed below are T cell receptor beta chains from one sample, sequenced in a study of T cell responses to AZD1222 COVID-19 vaccine. Profiled with immunoSEQ multiplex PCR; TCRdb holds only in-frame clones, not every one. In the table there are around 190,000 clones, over 80% of which are singletons. Source: peripheral blood, taken on day 0 of AZD1222 vaccination. The receptors shown here come from an adult in good health. Each CDR3 is given with its conserved first and last residue. The D gene is left open where the match is weak. Size values are once, few and many counts, or a class for expanded clones, and some rows have none.

v_call,clone_size,d_call,j_call,cdr3_aa,cdr3_nt
TRBV3-1/TRBV3-2,-,-,TRBJ1-2,CASSQGRRGSYTF,TGTGCCAGCAGCCAAGGACGTCGAGGGAGCTACACCTTC
TRBV6-5,-,TRBD1,TRBJ1-2,CASSAGQGPDYGYTF,TGTGCCAGCAGCGCGGGACAGGGGCCCGACTATGGCTACACCTTC
TRBV10-1,-,-,TRBJ2-1,CASSVGVYNEQFF,TGCGCCAGCAGCGTCGGAGTTTACAATGAGCAGTTCTTC
TRBV7-2,-,TRBD1,TRBJ2-5,CASSVGPGQGQETQYF,TGTGCCAGCAGCGTCGGCCCGGGACAGGGTCAAGAGACCCAGTACTTC
TRBV13,-,TRBD1,TRBJ1-4,CASSLSTGTGGRDEKLFF,TGTGCCAGCAGCCTAAGTACCGGGACAGGGGGAAGAGATGAAAAACTGTTTTTT
TRBV2,-,-,TRBJ2-7,CASKPGIYEQYF,TGTGCCAGCAAGCCAGGGATATACGAGCAGTACTTC
TRBV12-3/TRBV12-4,-,TRBD1,TRBJ1-6,CASSLDRDSPLHF,TGTGCCAGCAGCCTTGACAGGGACTCACCCCTCCACTTT
TRBV5-4,-,-,TRBJ2-7,CASSVRGGEEQYF,TGTGCCAGCAGTGTCAGGGGAGGGGAGGAGCAGTACTTC
TRBV28,-,TRBD1,TRBJ2-7,CASSGTGDFHSYEQYF,TGTGCCAGCAGTGGGACAGGGGACTTCCACTCCTACGAGCAGTACTTC
TRBV19,-,TRBD1,TRBJ1-3,CASSAGGTGSRNTIYF,TGTGCCAGTAGTGCCGGAGGGACAGGGTCCCGAAACACCATATATTTT
TRBV19,-,TRBD1,TRBJ2-2,CASHQGAIGELFF,TGTGCCAGTCACCAGGGGGCCATCGGGGAGCTGTTTTTT
TRBV6-5,-,-,TRBJ1-2,CASSYSARGAGYTF,TGTGCCAGCAGTTACTCCGCCAGGGGTGCTGGCTACACCTTC
TRBV2,-,-,TRBJ2-5,CASSEVGQETQYF,TGTGCCAGCAGTGAAGTCGGCCAAGAGACCCAGTACTTC
TRBV5-4,-,-,TRBJ1-1,CASSLDPLNTEAFF,TGTGCCAGCAGCTTGGACCCCCTGAACACTGAAGCTTTCTTT
TRBV28,-,TRBD1,TRBJ1-5,CASSLTGGPHQPQHF,TGTGCCAGCAGTTTGACAGGGGGCCCCCATCAGCCCCAGCATTTT
TRBV2,-,-,TRBJ2-1,CASSVTGNEQFF,TGTGCCAGCAGTGTCACGGGCAATGAGCAGTTCTTC
TRBV6-5,-,-,TRBJ2-7,CASNNPVDEQYF,TGTGCCAGCAACAATCCTGTCGACGAGCAGTACTTC
TRBV7-2,-,TRBD1,TRBJ1-5,CASSDRGQPQHF,TGTGCCAGCAGCGACAGGGGTCAGCCCCAGCATTTT
TRBV10-1,-,-,TRBJ1-1,CASSRTKASNTEAFF,TGCGCCAGCAGTCGAACAAAGGCCAGCAACACTGAAGCTTTCTTT
TRBV11-2,-,TRBD1,TRBJ1-4,CASSTAGTGREKLFF,TGTGCCAGCAGCACGGCCGGGACAGGTAGAGAAAAACTGTTTTTT
TRBV2,-,-,TRBJ2-7,CASTRLLVSYEQYF,TGTGCCAGCACCAGGCTTCTGGTCTCCTACGAGCAGTACTTC
TRBV2,-,-,TRBJ1-1,CASKRTVNTEAFF,TGTGCCAGCAAAAGGACGGTGAACACTGAAGCTTTCTTT
TRBV6-5,-,-,TRBJ1-6,CASRQAWNNSPLHF,TGTGCCAGCAGACAGGCTTGGAATAATTCACCCCTCCACTTT
TRBV6-5,-,-,TRBJ2-3,CASSITDTQYF,TGTGCCAGCAGCATAACAGATACGCAGTATTTT
TRBV28,-,-,TRBJ2-7,CASSWGGATYEQYF,TGTGCCAGCAGTTGGGGGGGGGCCACCTACGAGCAGTACTTC
TRBV10-3,-,TRBD1,TRBJ2-1,CAISGTDRGREQFF,TGTGCCATCAGCGGAACGGACAGGGGACGAGAGCAGTTCTTC
TRBV6-6,once,-,TRBJ1-2,CASTRGRGARLGYTF,TGTGCCAGCACCAGGGGCCGAGGGGCGCGTTTAGGCTACACCTTC
TRBV9,once,-,TRBJ1-2,CASSREDQDWRNYGYTF,TGTGCCAGCAGTCGCGAGGATCAGGACTGGCGGAACTATGGCTACACCTTC
TRBV14,-,-,TRBJ2-1,CASSQWAGNGNEQFF,TGTGCCAGCAGCCAATGGGCAGGGAATGGCAATGAGCAGTTCTTC
TRBV10-1,-,-,TRBJ2-7,CASSESPAAGEQYF,TGCGCCAGCAGTGAGTCCCCGGCCGCGGGAGAGCAGTACTTC
TRBV6-6,once,TRBD2,TRBJ2-4,CASSTSGGAAKNIQYF,TGTGCCAGCAGCACTAGCGGGGGGGCAGCCAAAAACATTCAGTACTTC
TRBV27,-,-,TRBJ1-1,CASTPSWGVGTEAFF,TGTGCCAGCACCCCATCATGGGGGGTAGGCACTGAAGCTTTCTTT